This T cell receptor (beta chain) was observed in a study of T-cell memory formation after mild COVID-19. The CDR3 spans 11 residues. Trimming shortened V by 10 bases and J by 8 bases, and 13 bases separated the two germline ends. Turning to this clonotype: What it binds is not known.

The authors produced TCR alpha and TCR beta cDNA libraries with sample barcodes and UMIs by 5'RACE using constant-segment primers. TCRdb ran MiXCR on the 5' RACE reads and lists one entry per CDR3 protein. The data contain approximately 450,000 distinct CDR3 sequences, about 20% of them seen just once; the ten biggest clones take up about 12%. Study observations and caveats: Some responding clones appeared in pre-infection memory, suggesting cross-reactive memory joined. Clones contracting day 15 to 85 were balanced CD4/CD8; later expanders leaned CD4+.

The chain couples TRBV12-3 or TRBV12-4 to TRBJ2-3; the D gene is possibly TRBD2 (5 bases). The source material was PBMCs or a T cell subset sorted from them (not recorded which). The origin of this receptor is an adult woman who had mild COVID-19 (a few samples of this study predate the infection). Cell type and time point are not known. This CDR3 is CATLYEGTQYF. For the CDR3, the DNA is TGTGCCACCCTATACGAGGGTACGCAGTATTTT.